Listed here are 24 T cell receptor beta chains from one sample, sequenced in a study of CD8 T cells in ankylosing spondylitis. Using its own MiXCR run on the 5' RACE reads, TCRdb lists one record per CDR3 protein. The sample records 210,000 or so distinct CDR3 sequences, 20% to 30% being singletons. Sequencing was done on a sample of blood, either unsorted or a sorted T cell fraction (not recorded which). The receptors come from a male donor with ankylosing spondylitis or in good health (not recorded which).

CDR3: CSASPSSGYYEQYF. For the CDR3, the DNA is TGCAGTGCTAGTCCGTCTAGCGGTTACTACGAGCAGTACTTC. The V call is TRBV20-1, the J call TRBJ2-7; 7 bases align to TRBD2. The CDR3 spans 14 residues. Germline values: CDR1 DFQATT, CDR2 SNEGSKA (reference sequence). Trimming at V came to 3 bases and at J to 3 bases, leaving 8 bases not matched to a gene.

This clonotype was picked up many times. The chain couples TRBV4-1 to TRBJ2-1; no definite D call. Germline loops: CDR1 MGHRA, CDR2 YSYEKL. The CDR3 extends over 15 amino acids. V was pared by 4 bases and J by 8 bases, with 18 bases between. The CDR3 nucleotides are TGCGCCAGCAGCCGGTCCCCCCTATACGTCGATGAGCAGTTCTTC. Protein product: CASSRSPLYVDEQFF.

The rearrangement uses TRBV20-1 and TRBJ2-7; a weak D match, TRBD2 (6 bases). Germline assignment: CDR1 DFQATT and CDR2 SNEGSKA (reference sequence). V lost 5 bases and J 4 bases, leaving 18 bases between the germline ends. The CDR3 totals 14 residues. The CDR3 reads CSARGDSNVYEQYF. The CDR3 nucleotides read TGCAGTGCTCGAGGGGACTCAAACGTATACGAGCAGTACTTC.

The table lists this clonotype with many counts. The rearrangement joins TRBV20-1 to TRBJ1-5, with TRBD1 matching over 7 bases. Germline V CDR1 and CDR2: DFQATT, SNEGSKA (reference sequence). This CDR3 contains 14 residues. The V segment lost 5 bases and the J segment 5 bases; nucleotides outside the gene matches: 9. The CDR3 DNA reads as TGCAGTGCTGCCAGGGGGACGAGGGATCAGCCCCAGCATTTT. Protein: CSAARGTRDQPQHF.

This clonotype was found many times. The chain has TRBV7-2 and TRBJ2-1; TRBD1 might be the D (5 bases). CDR3 length: 13 amino acids. From germline, CDR1 is SGHTA and CDR2 FQGNSA. The V end lost 3 bases, the J end lost 5 bases, and 8 bases lay between the germline ends. As DNA, the CDR3 is TGTGCCAGCAGCTTGGGGCGGAACAATGAGCAGTTCTTC. The encoded protein is CASSLGRNNEQFF.

This clonotype was detected many times. This chain joins TRBV25-1 and TRBJ2-2; TRBD2 matches 10 bases. Germline V gene sequence: CDR1 MGHDK, CDR2 SYGVNS. V lost 6 bases, J lost 1 base, and 5 bases stayed unmatched. CDR3 length: 16 amino acids. The CDR3 region has the DNA TGTGCCAGCAGGCATCGACTAGCGGGGAACACCGGGGAGCTGTTTTTT. It is translated as CASRHRLAGNTGELFF. The full variable domain, completed using reference TRBV25-1 and TRBJ2-2, is EADIYQTPRYLVIGTGKKITLECSQTMGHDKMYWYQQDPGMELHLIHYSYGVNSTEKGDLSSESTVSRIRTEHFPLTLESARPSHTSQYLCASRHRLAGNTGELFFGEGSRLTVL.

Many counts were recorded for this clonotype. The chain's CDR3 is CASLGQGRYNEQFF. The CDR3 DNA reads as TGTGCCAGTTTGGGACAGGGGCGTTACAATGAGCAGTTCTTC. The V gene is TRBV11-1, the J gene TRBJ2-1; 10 bases line up with TRBD1. Germline CDR1 and CDR2: SGHAT and FQDESV (reference sequence). The CDR3 sequence is 14 residues long. V lost 9 bases, J lost 4 bases, and 6 bases stayed unmatched.

This clonotype was observed many times. J is TRBJ2-3 and V is TRBV6-5; D gene unclear. The germline V and J ends were trimmed by 2 bases and 2 bases, with 20 bases remaining between them. CDR3 length: 18 amino acids. Looked up from germline, CDR1 is MNHEY and CDR2 is SVGAGI. The CDR3 DNA reads TGTGCCAGCAGTTACCGTCCGGCTCAGGTCCTCCCCACAGATACGCAGTATTTT. As protein: CASSYRPAQVLPTDTQYF.

This clonotype was detected ten times or more. The chain uses TRBV20-1 and TRBJ2-5; D is unresolved. Trimming removed 0 bases at V and 3 bases at J, with 8 bases between. This CDR3 has 13 residues. From germline, CDR1 is DFQATT and CDR2 SNEGSKA (reference sequence). As DNA, the CDR3 is TGCAGTGCTAGAGATTGGCAGGAAGAGACCCAGTACTTC. The encoded protein is CSARDWQEETQYF.

The genes are TRBV5-1 and TRBJ2-7, with 7 bases fitting TRBD1. The trim removed 4 bases at V and 2 bases at J, leaving 6 bases unmatched. The CDR3 is 14 amino acids. Germline-derived CDR1 and CDR2 are SGHRS and YFSETQ. In DNA, the CDR3 is TGCGCCAGCAGCATGTTGGGACAGACCTACGAGCAGTACTTC. It specifies CASSMLGQTYEQYF. The whole variable domain, remainder taken from reference TRBV5-1 and TRBJ2-7, is KAGVTQTPRYLIKTRGQQVTLSCSPISGHRSVSWYQQTPGQGLQFLFEYFSETQRNKGNFPGRFSGRQFSNSRSEMNVSTLELGDSALYLCASSMLGQTYEQYFGPGTRLTVT.

The chain couples TRBV6-2 or TRBV6-3 to TRBJ2-7; no firm D call. V dropped 8 bases and J dropped 5 bases, with 16 bases sitting between them. This CDR3 region has 13 residues. Germline assignment: CDR1 MNHEY and CDR2 SVGEGT. The CDR3 bases are TGTGCCAGCGGTGGGCGTCGGGCCGACGAGCAGTACTTC. Amino acids: CASGGRRADEQYF.

At least ten counts were recorded for this clonotype. The rearrangement links TRBV28 to TRBJ1-3; 8 nucleotides align to TRBD1. After removal of 3 bases from V and 4 bases from J, the junction contained 8 bases not matched to a gene. CDR1 is MDHEN, CDR2 SYDVKM, per germline. This CDR3 comprises 16 residues. In nucleotides, the CDR3 is TGTGCCAGCAGTTTCCTACAGGGGGTGAAAGGAAACACCATATATTTT. Protein: CASSFLQGVKGNTIYF.

This chain connects TRBV20-1 to TRBJ2-2, with a possible D match to TRBD2 (5 bases). The V gene's germline CDR1 is DFQATT and CDR2 SNEGSKA (reference sequence). V gave up 0 bases and J gave up 4 bases, with 15 bases separating them. This CDR3 spans 16 amino acids. The CDR3 loop is CSARDLSSSTTGELFF. CDR3 DNA sequence: TGCAGTGCTAGAGATTTGTCTAGCAGTACCACCGGGGAGCTGTTTTTT.

The table lists this clonotype with a few counts. The rearrangement links TRBV10-3 to TRBJ2-3; 9 bases are shared with TRBD2. The CDR3 covers 14 residues. With 7 bases clipped from V and 1 base from J, the junction kept 3 bases outside the gene matches. Germline loops: CDR1 ENHRY, CDR2 SYGVKD. CDR3 in amino acids: CAITPSGGTDTQYF. CDR3 coding DNA: TGTGCCATCACCCCTAGCGGGGGCACAGATACGCAGTATTTT.

The chain links TRBV5-1 to TRBJ2-3; D is ambiguous. Per the germline V gene, CDR1 is SGHRS and CDR2 is YFSETQ. V was pared by 0 bases and J by 5 bases, with 16 bases between. This CDR3 has 16 amino acids. The CDR3 nucleotides are TGCGCCAGCAGCTTGGCCTCCGTGTGGGGTGGAGATACGCAGTATTTT. This gives the protein CASSLASVWGGDTQYF. The full variable domain, rest sourced from reference TRBV5-1 and TRBJ2-3, is KAGVTQTPRYLIKTRGQQVTLSCSPISGHRSVSWYQQTPGQGLQFLFEYFSETQRNKGNFPGRFSGRQFSNSRSEMNVSTLELGDSALYLCASSLASVWGGDTQYFGPGTRLTVL.

This clonotype was counted ten times or more. The chain uses TRBV4-2 and TRBJ2-3; D is ambiguous. This CDR3 has 15 amino acids. V was clipped by 1 base and J by 3 bases, with 11 bases between them. CDR1 is LGHNA and CDR2 is YNFKEQ in the germline V gene. As DNA, the CDR3 is TGTGCCAGCAGCCAAGTGTTGCAGGTTACAGATACGCAGTATTTT. Its protein is CASSQVLQVTDTQYF.

This clonotype has ten or more counts. The rearrangement uses TRBV12-3 or TRBV12-4 and TRBJ2-1; 9 nucleotides match TRBD2. This CDR3 contains 15 residues. V was clipped by 8 bases and J by 3 bases; unmatched bases: 8. Written as DNA, the CDR3 is TGTGCCAGCCTCACCGCAGCGGGAGGCTACAATGAGCAGTTCTTC. It encodes CASLTAAGGYNEQFF.

This clonotype was seen many times. The V gene is TRBV29-1, the J gene TRBJ1-2; D is perhaps TRBD1 (6 bases). The length of the CDR3 is 13 residues. Germline CDR1 and CDR2: SQVTM and ANQGSEA. The V and J ends lost 7 bases and 0 bases respectively, with 12 bases between them. Here the CDR3 reads CSGEDRANYGYTF. CDR3 sequence (DNA): TGCAGCGGGGAGGACAGAGCTAACTATGGCTACACCTTC.

The table lists this clonotype with a few counts. The chain combines TRBV20-1 with TRBJ2-7, with a tentative D call TRBD2 (6 bases). The V end lost 0 bases, the J end lost 6 bases, and 24 bases lay between the germline ends. Per germline, CDR1 DFQATT and CDR2 SNEGSKA (reference sequence). CDR3 size: 17 residues. CDR3 region: CSARDRLASSQSTEQYF. As DNA, the CDR3 is TGCAGTGCTAGAGATCGGCTAGCGAGTTCCCAATCCACCGAGCAGTACTTC.

This clonotype was seen repeatedly, ten times or more. The chain employs TRBV6-5 and TRBJ2-7, with a possible D match to TRBD2 (5 bases). The germline V gene encodes CDR1 MNHEY and CDR2 SVGAGI. The V end lost 0 bases, the J end lost 3 bases, and 24 bases lay between the germline ends. This CDR3 has 19 amino acids. CDR3 residues: CASSYSAARTSASLYEQYF. The DNA of the CDR3 is TGTGCCAGCAGTTACTCGGCTGCTCGGACTTCGGCCAGCCTCTACGAGCAGTACTTC.

This rearrangement joins TRBV28 to TRBJ2-7; 9 bases match TRBD2. V lost 8 bases to trimming and J lost 3 bases; unmatched junction nucleotides: 8. This CDR3 is 14 amino acids long. Germline CDR1 and CDR2: MDHEN and SYDVKM. CDR3 sequence reads: CASSVLAGLYEQYF. The DNA of the CDR3 is TGTGCCAGCTCCGTCCTAGCGGGACTCTACGAGCAGTACTTC.

This clonotype was found many times. This chain's CDR3 is CASSAPSLREDRETQYF. CDR3 sequence (DNA): TGTGCCAGCAGCGCCCCCTCCCTCCGGGAGGATCGGGAGACCCAGTACTTC. This chain uses TRBV9 with TRBJ2-5; 7 bases agree with TRBD2. Trimming took 3 bases from V and 5 from J; bases not matched to a gene: 16. Germline V gene sequence: CDR1 SGDLS, CDR2 YYNGEE. The CDR3 length is 17 residues.

V gene TRBV29-1 combines with J gene TRBJ2-7; 8 bases align to TRBD2. V lost 6 bases and J lost 0; bases outside the gene matches: 4. CDR3 length equals 13 residues. The germline CDR1 and CDR2 sequences are SQVTM and ANQGSEA. CDR3 coding DNA: TGCAGCGTAAGCGGGAGTAGCTCCTACGAGCAGTACTTC. Its protein product is CSVSGSSSYEQYF.

This clonotype has a count of ten or more. V usage is TRBV29-1 and J usage is TRBJ1-1; D not resolved. The CDR3 is 14 residues long. Germline CDR1 is SQVTM and CDR2 is ANQGSEA. The ends were cut back, 6 bases at V and 3 bases at J, with 17 bases in the middle. CDR3 loop: CSVVVGVTDTEAFF. CDR3 sequence (DNA): TGCAGCGTCGTGGTTGGGGTGACGGACACTGAAGCTTTCTTT.